This is a list of T cell receptor beta chains from one sample in a study of cytomegalovirus exposure and HLA in healthy donors. Generated by immunoSEQ multiplex PCR, the TCRdb table keeps only in-frame clones and is missing some. Among roughly 150,000 clones listed, around a tenth were seen once. The sequencing input was PBMCs. These TCRs come from a male donor in good health and CMV-seronegative. Each CDR3 is given with its conserved first and last residue. Each record gives: D gene, clone size, J gene, V gene, CDR3 protein, CDR3 DNA. The D gene is left open where the match is weak. Clone size is given for some rows only: seen once, a few or many times, or a class if the clone is expanded.

D gene: NA; clone size: NA; J gene: TRBJ1-2; V gene: TRBV30; CDR3 protein: CAWISGDGYTF; CDR3 DNA: TGTGCCTGGATTTCAGGGGACGGCTACACCTTC
D gene: NA; clone size: NA; J gene: TRBJ1-1; V gene: TRBV5-1; CDR3 protein: CASSFDSMNTEAFF; CDR3 DNA: TGCGCCAGCAGCTTCGACAGCATGAACACTGAAGCTTTCTTT
D gene: NA; clone size: few; J gene: TRBJ1-5; V gene: TRBV18; CDR3 protein: CASSRGGNQPQHF; CDR3 DNA: TGTGCCAGCTCACGGGGAGGCAATCAGCCCCAGCATTTT
D gene: NA; clone size: few; J gene: TRBJ1-1; V gene: TRBV6-5; CDR3 protein: CASSYSGRGNTEAFF; CDR3 DNA: TGTGCCAGCAGTTACTCAGGGAGGGGAAACACTGAAGCTTTCTTT
D gene: TRBD1; clone size: NA; J gene: TRBJ2-3; V gene: TRBV5-1; CDR3 protein: CASSLRQGHTDTQYF; CDR3 DNA: TGCGCCAGCAGCTTGAGACAGGGGCACACAGATACGCAGTATTTT
D gene: TRBD1; clone size: few; J gene: TRBJ1-1; V gene: TRBV7-9; CDR3 protein: CASSLGDRGRTEAFF; CDR3 DNA: TGTGCCAGCAGCTTAGGGGACAGGGGAAGAACTGAAGCTTTCTTT
D gene: NA; clone size: once; J gene: TRBJ2-1; V gene: TRBV28; CDR3 protein: CASSQIGYEQFF; CDR3 DNA: TGTGCAAGCAGCCAAATCGGGTATGAGCAGTTCTTC
D gene: NA; clone size: few; J gene: TRBJ1-6; V gene: TRBV7-8; CDR3 protein: CASSLARQGSLGSPLHF; CDR3 DNA: TGTGCCAGCAGCTTAGCGAGACAAGGTTCTTTGGGTTCACCCCTCCACTTT
D gene: NA; clone size: NA; J gene: TRBJ2-7; V gene: TRBV10-3; CDR3 protein: CAISAVVLYEQYF; CDR3 DNA: TGTGCCATCAGTGCGGTCGTTCTCTACGAGCAGTACTTC
D gene: TRBD2; clone size: NA; J gene: TRBJ2-7; V gene: TRBV5-1; CDR3 protein: CASNPLPLTSGNYEQYF; CDR3 DNA: TGCGCCAGCAACCCACTCCCTTTAACCAGCGGGAACTACGAGCAGTACTTC
D gene: TRBD1; clone size: NA; J gene: TRBJ1-1; V gene: TRBV5-6; CDR3 protein: CASSRDSRNTEAFF; CDR3 DNA: TGTGCCAGCAGCAGGGACAGCAGGAACACTGAAGCTTTCTTT
D gene: TRBD1; clone size: NA; J gene: TRBJ1-4; V gene: TRBV28; CDR3 protein: CASRTGQALSVEKLFF; CDR3 DNA: TGTGCCAGCAGGACGGGACAGGCATTGTCGGTTGAAAAACTGTTTTTT
D gene: NA; clone size: few; J gene: TRBJ1-5; V gene: TRBV7-9; CDR3 protein: CASSLSQGPNQPQHF; CDR3 DNA: TGTGCCAGCAGCTTGTCCCAGGGGCCTAATCAGCCCCAGCATTTT
D gene: TRBD1; clone size: NA; J gene: TRBJ2-7; V gene: TRBV5-1; CDR3 protein: CASSLMGQGNDEQYF; CDR3 DNA: TGCGCCAGCAGCTTAATGGGACAGGGGAACGACGAGCAGTACTTC
D gene: TRBD1; clone size: NA; J gene: TRBJ2-5; V gene: TRBV19; CDR3 protein: CASSITGGIGETQYF; CDR3 DNA: TGTGCCAGTAGTATCACAGGGGGCATTGGGGAGACCCAGTACTTC
D gene: TRBD1; clone size: NA; J gene: TRBJ2-1; V gene: TRBV7-9; CDR3 protein: CASSLRRTGRSDEQFF; CDR3 DNA: TGTGCCAGCAGCTTACGCCGGACAGGGCGGAGCGATGAGCAGTTCTTC
D gene: TRBD2; clone size: NA; J gene: TRBJ2-1; V gene: TRBV4-3; CDR3 protein: CASSQDAAGGPYNEQFF; CDR3 DNA: TGCGCCAGCAGCCAAGATGCGGCGGGAGGGCCGTACAATGAGCAGTTCTTC
D gene: TRBD1; clone size: NA; J gene: TRBJ1-1; V gene: TRBV27; CDR3 protein: CASSPRQGWNTEAFF; CDR3 DNA: TGTGCCAGCAGTCCCCGACAGGGGTGGAACACTGAAGCTTTCTTT
D gene: TRBD2; clone size: few; J gene: TRBJ2-7; V gene: TRBV27; CDR3 protein: CASRLAGVGEQYF; CDR3 DNA: TGTGCCAGCAGACTAGCGGGGGTGGGGGAGCAGTACTTC
D gene: NA; clone size: few; J gene: TRBJ2-7; V gene: TRBV11-1; CDR3 protein: CASSPQGYSYEQYF; CDR3 DNA: TGTGCCAGCAGCCCACAGGGATATAGCTACGAGCAGTACTTC
D gene: NA; clone size: few; J gene: TRBJ1-6; V gene: TRBV4-3; CDR3 protein: CASSQNTEERDNSPLHF; CDR3 DNA: TGCGCCAGCAGCCAAAACACGGAGGAAAGGGATAATTCACCCCTCCACTTT
D gene: NA; clone size: NA; J gene: TRBJ2-5; V gene: TRBV7-9; CDR3 protein: CASSSGGTGPSETQYF; CDR3 DNA: TGTGCCAGCAGCTCGGGGGGGACAGGGCCGTCGGAGACCCAGTACTTC
D gene: TRBD1; clone size: few; J gene: TRBJ1-2; V gene: TRBV6-5; CDR3 protein: CASSYSKGQGTYGYTF; CDR3 DNA: TGTGCCAGCAGTTACTCGAAGGGACAGGGGACCTATGGCTACACCTTC
D gene: TRBD2; clone size: few; J gene: TRBJ2-1; V gene: TRBV27; CDR3 protein: CASSLLAGSNEQFF; CDR3 DNA: TGTGCCAGCAGTTTACTAGCGGGATCCAATGAGCAGTTCTTC
D gene: NA; clone size: few; J gene: TRBJ2-5; V gene: TRBV2; CDR3 protein: CASIADSETQYF; CDR3 DNA: TGTGCCAGCATAGCGGACTCGGAGACCCAGTACTTC
D gene: NA; clone size: few; J gene: TRBJ2-2; V gene: TRBV7-9; CDR3 protein: CASSPIVGGTAGELFF; CDR3 DNA: TGTGCCAGCAGCCCGATCGTTGGAGGGACCGCCGGGGAGCTGTTTTTT
D gene: NA; clone size: few; J gene: TRBJ1-2; V gene: TRBV11-2; CDR3 protein: CASSSDSYGYTF; CDR3 DNA: TGTGCCAGCAGCTCGGACAGCTATGGCTACACCTTC
D gene: NA; clone size: NA; J gene: TRBJ1-1; V gene: TRBV19; CDR3 protein: CASSVGGPYTEAFF; CDR3 DNA: TGTGCCAGTAGTGTGGGGGGGCCCTACACTGAAGCTTTCTTT
D gene: NA; clone size: few; J gene: TRBJ2-7; V gene: TRBV7-9; CDR3 protein: CASSLAAPEQYF; CDR3 DNA: TGTGCCAGCAGCTTAGCAGCTCCCGAGCAGTACTTC
D gene: TRBD1; clone size: NA; J gene: TRBJ2-2; V gene: TRBV19; CDR3 protein: CASSIGGTGFLGELFF; CDR3 DNA: TGTGCCAGTAGTATAGGTGGGACAGGGTTCCTCGGGGAGCTGTTTTTT
D gene: NA; clone size: NA; J gene: TRBJ1-1; V gene: TRBV5-6; CDR3 protein: CASSHGGNTEAFF; CDR3 DNA: TGTGCCAGCAGTCACGGGGGGAACACTGAAGCTTTCTTT